This entry lists 4 T cell receptor beta chains sequenced from one sample in a study of T cell responses to AZD1222 COVID-19 vaccine. TCRdb keeps only in-frame clones here, not all; method: immunoSEQ multiplex PCR. In the table there are just over 150,000 clones, around nine tenths of which are singletons. The specimen was peripheral blood, collected 28 days after the second AZD1222 dose. Every receptor here comes from an adult who received the AZD1222 COVID-19 vaccine.

V and J are TRBV5-1 and TRBJ2-5, with D perhaps TRBD1 (6 bases). The germline V gene has CDR1 SGHRS and CDR2 YFSETQ. The CDR3 is 14 amino acids. V was cut by 3 bases and J by 6 bases, with 15 bases left in between. This chain's CDR3 is CASSYYREMKTQYF. In DNA form, the CDR3 reads TGCGCCAGCAGCTACTACAGGGAGATGAAGACCCAGTACTTC.

The V gene is TRBV11-2, the J gene TRBJ1-2, with D uncertain. Germline V lookup: CDR1 SGHAT, CDR2 FQNNGV. The V end was cut by 5 bases, the J end by 0 bases, with 10 bases between. The CDR3 loop spans 14 amino acids. The CDR3 here is CASSPGRTNYGYTF. As DNA, the CDR3 is TGTGCCAGCAGCCCCGGGAGGACTAACTATGGCTACACCTTC.

V and J are TRBV6-5 and TRBJ1-2; D gene uncertain. In germline, CDR1 is MNHEY, CDR2 SVGAGI. The CDR3 has 14 residues. V lost 7 bases and J 0 bases, leaving 12 bases between the germline ends. As DNA, the CDR3 is TGTGCCAGCACTGCAGAGAACGCTAACTATGGCTACACCTTC. Translated, it gives CASTAENANYGYTF.

V is TRBV30 and J is TRBJ1-4, with 9 bases fitting TRBD1. V gave up 6 bases and J gave up 8 bases; unmatched junction bases: 10. CDR3 length equals 14 residues. CDR1 is GTSNPN and CDR2 is SVGIG in the germline V gene (reference sequence). The CDR3 DNA sequence: TGTGCCTGTAAGCCACAGGGGGCCCGAGAAAAACTGTTTTTT. Encoded protein: CACKPQGAREKLFF.